The rows below give T cell receptor beta chains drawn from one sample of a study of radiotherapy plus CTLA-4 blockade in lung cancer. This table comes from immunoSEQ multiplex PCR, and its TCRdb copy is limited to in-frame clones, with some not included. The profile shows about 95,000 clones, roughly 80% of them singletons. The input for sequencing was peripheral blood, taken from a patient treated with radiotherapy plus ipilimumab. The receptors here all came from a human donor with non-small cell lung cancer who had a partial response to radiotherapy plus ipilimumab. Each CDR3 is given with its conserved first and last residue. The order of the fields is CDR3 length, V gene, J gene, CDR3 protein.

CDR3 length: 13
V gene: TRBV2
J gene: TRBJ2-3
CDR3 protein: CASRGTGPDTQYF

CDR3 length: 18
V gene: TRBV7-3
J gene: TRBJ2-7
CDR3 protein: CASSPQGLAGGGSYEQYF

CDR3 length: 13
V gene: TRBV6-5
J gene: TRBJ2-4
CDR3 protein: CATAGGAENIQYF

CDR3 length: 14
V gene: TRBV19
J gene: TRBJ1-2
CDR3 protein: CASSYRQGEYGYTF

CDR3 length: 16
V gene: TRBV7-2
J gene: TRBJ2-7
CDR3 protein: CASSLPGLAGGNEQYF

CDR3 length: 16
V gene: TRBV4-2
J gene: TRBJ2-3
CDR3 protein: CASSQTSGLSTDTQYF

CDR3 length: 16
V gene: TRBV19
J gene: TRBJ2-3
CDR3 protein: CASSSDRGRSADTQYF

CDR3 length: 15
V gene: TRBV18
J gene: TRBJ2-3
CDR3 protein: CASSQGKASTDTQYF

CDR3 length: 13
V gene: TRBV18
J gene: TRBJ2-7
CDR3 protein: CASSSGAGYEQYF

CDR3 length: 15
V gene: TRBV11-2
J gene: TRBJ1-5
CDR3 protein: CASSRMADLNQPQHF

CDR3 length: 17
V gene: TRBV5-1
J gene: TRBJ2-7
CDR3 protein: CASSRGVSGRVVGEQYF

CDR3 length: 16
V gene: TRBV7-9
J gene: TRBJ2-7
CDR3 protein: CASSTTPTGAFYEQYF

CDR3 length: 15
V gene: TRBV15
J gene: TRBJ1-6
CDR3 protein: CATSRATHDNSPLHF

CDR3 length: 16
V gene: TRBV19
J gene: TRBJ2-5
CDR3 protein: CASSPPGQGARETQYF